This T cell receptor (beta chain) was obtained from a study of blood T cell repertoires in COVID-19. Across the whole study: Spain, Italy and the United States supplied samples that represented acute and convalescent COVID-19. Sources were T cells, B-cell-depleted T cells, or PBMCs; the material itself was cDNA or gDNA.

In germline, CDR1 is SGHDT, CDR2 YYEEEE. V gave up 3 bases and J gave up 2 bases; unmatched junction bases: 5. There are 15 residues in the CDR3. Original methodology: Amplification of reference gene primers provided the estimated nucleated cell counts. TCRdb keeps only in-frame clones here, not all; method: immunoSEQ multiplex PCR. Clone size and V and J calls were adopted from that table, with D and trimming inferred from the DNA. Altogether about 260,000 clones are present, around 90% being singletons, with the ten largest covering 2.5% to 3%. The sample consisted of peripheral blood. This chain connects TRBV5-6 to TRBJ2-7; 10 nucleotides line up with TRBD1. This TCR was recovered from a person aged 18-35 years with COVID-19, enrolled during active disease. The CDR3: CASSWGQGLPYEQYF. CDR3 bases: TGTGCCAGCAGCTGGGGACAGGGGCTGCCCTACGAGCAGTACTTC.